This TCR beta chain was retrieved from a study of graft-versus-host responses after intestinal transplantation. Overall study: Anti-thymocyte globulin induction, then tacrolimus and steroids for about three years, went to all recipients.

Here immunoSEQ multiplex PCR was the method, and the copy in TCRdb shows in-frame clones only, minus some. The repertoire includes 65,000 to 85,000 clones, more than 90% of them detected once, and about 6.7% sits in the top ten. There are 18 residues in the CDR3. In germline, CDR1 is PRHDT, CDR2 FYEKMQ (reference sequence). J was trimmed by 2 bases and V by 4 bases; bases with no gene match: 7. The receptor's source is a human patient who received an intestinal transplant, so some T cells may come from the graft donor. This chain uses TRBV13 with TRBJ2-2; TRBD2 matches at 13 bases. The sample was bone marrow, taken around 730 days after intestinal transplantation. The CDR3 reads CASSSGLAGAINTGELFF. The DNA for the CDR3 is TGTGCCAGCAGCTCAGGACTAGCGGGGGCCATAAACACCGGGGAGCTGTTTTTT. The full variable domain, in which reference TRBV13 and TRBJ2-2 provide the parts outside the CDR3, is AAGVIQSPRHLIKEKRETATLKCYPIPRHDTVYWYQQGPGQDPQFLISFYEKMQSDKGSIPDRFSAQQFSDYHSELNMSSLELGDSALYFCASSSGLAGAINTGELFFGEGSRLTVL.